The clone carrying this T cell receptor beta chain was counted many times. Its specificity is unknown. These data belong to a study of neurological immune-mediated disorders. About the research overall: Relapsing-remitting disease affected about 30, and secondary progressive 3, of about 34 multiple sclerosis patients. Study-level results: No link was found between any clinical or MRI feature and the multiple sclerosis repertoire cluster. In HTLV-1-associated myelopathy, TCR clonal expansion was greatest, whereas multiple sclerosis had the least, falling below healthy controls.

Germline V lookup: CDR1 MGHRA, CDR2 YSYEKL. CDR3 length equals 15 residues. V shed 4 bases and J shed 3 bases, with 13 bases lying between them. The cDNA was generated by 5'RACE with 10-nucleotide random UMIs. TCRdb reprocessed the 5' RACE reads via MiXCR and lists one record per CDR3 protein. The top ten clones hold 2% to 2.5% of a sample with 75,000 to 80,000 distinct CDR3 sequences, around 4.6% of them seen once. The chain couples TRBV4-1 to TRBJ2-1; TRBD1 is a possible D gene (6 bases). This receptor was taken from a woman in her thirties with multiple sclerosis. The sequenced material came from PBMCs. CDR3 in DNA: TGCGCCAGCAGCCTGAACTCGGACAGCTACAATGAGCAGTTCTTC. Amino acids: CASSLNSDSYNEQFF.